What follows are 32 T cell receptor beta chains derived from one specimen sequenced in a study of Graves' ophthalmopathy and Graves' hyperthyroidism. Amplification of the TCR beta CDR3 regions used RNA transcripts (as template). Scientists carried out first-round RT-PCR using HTBI primers and then a second-round multiplex PCR. TCRdb reprocessed the multiplex PCR reads with MiXCR, giving one entry per CDR3 protein. The table lists 600,000 to 700,000 distinct CDR3 sequences, about 40% of them singletons. Sequenced input: peripheral blood. These receptors all come from an adult man with Graves' ophthalmopathy.

This clonotype was found many times. The rearrangement joins TRBV7-3 to TRBJ1-1; D is undetermined. Trimming took off 0 bases at V and 2 bases at J, with 10 bases between the two ends. This CDR3 is 15 amino acids long. Germline V lookup: CDR1 SGHTA, CDR2 FQGTGA. CDR3 residues: CASSLTAAPNTEAFF. In DNA, the CDR3 is TGTGCCAGCAGCTTAACGGCCGCCCCTAACACTGAAGCTTTCTTT.

J is TRBJ2-5 and V is TRBV10-3, with D possibly TRBD2 on 5 matching bases. The V gene's germline CDR1 is ENHRY and CDR2 SYGVKD. CDR3 length: 13 residues. The DNA of the CDR3 is TGTGCTAGGGTCGGAGGCGGCCAAGAGACCCAGTACTTC. This sequence encodes CARVGGGQETQYF.

Of note for this clonotype: A read error may explain this, as a much larger clone is one base away. The V call is TRBV20-1, the J call TRBJ1-2, with 7 bases aligning to TRBD1. Trimming at V came to 0 bases and at J to 4 bases, leaving 11 bases not matched to a gene. CDR3 size: 16 residues. CDR1 is DFQATT, CDR2 SNEGSKA, per germline (reference sequence). The DNA of the CDR3 is TGCAGTGCTAGAGATTGGGAAGGGGGCCAAAGCTATGGCTACACCTTC. Translating gives CSARDWEGGQSYGYTF.

This clonotype was seen a handful of times. V is TRBV5-1 and J is TRBJ2-7; perhaps D is TRBD1 or TRBD2 (5 bases each). The V end was cut by 8 bases, the J end by 0 bases, with 15 bases between. Germline CDR1 reads SGHRS; CDR2 reads YFSETQ. The CDR3 is 14 residues long. The CDR3 nucleotides are TGCGCCAGTTTCTCCGGGACGTACTCCTACGAGCAGTACTTC. It translates to CASFSGTYSYEQYF.

This clonotype came up many times. The chain combines TRBV12-3 or TRBV12-4 with TRBJ2-5; 12 bases are shared with TRBD2. This CDR3 has 15 amino acids. The V segment lost 6 bases and the J segment 7 bases; nucleotides outside the gene matches: 9. CDR3 region: CASSRGLAGSGTQYF. The DNA of the CDR3 is TGTGCCAGCAGCCGTGGACTAGCGGGAAGCGGGACCCAGTACTTC.

This clonotype was seen just once. The V and J genes are TRBV7-3 and TRBJ2-5, with TRBD1 matching 8 bases. V was pared by 5 bases and J by 5 bases, with 10 bases of the junction left unmatched. The CDR3 consists of 15 residues. The germline CDR1 and CDR2 sequences are SGHTA and FQGTGA. The CDR3 nucleotides are TGTGCCAGCAGCCACCGGACAGGGAAGTTCGAGACCCAGTACTTC. It is translated as CASSHRTGKFETQYF.

This clonotype was seen many times. The CDR3 here is CASSELGTGYEQYF. Here the CDR3 DNA reads TGTGCCAGCAGTGAATTGGGTACTGGCTACGAGCAGTACTTC. The chain has TRBV2 and TRBJ2-7; D unclear. Per germline, CDR1 SNHLY and CDR2 FYNNEI. With 2 bases removed from V and 3 bases from J, the gap between germline ends came to 11 bases. The CDR3 length is 14 residues.

In its sample, this clonotype was seen many times. This chain joins TRBV19 and TRBJ1-1, with 7 bases that match TRBD1. This CDR3 comprises 14 residues. The junction had 8 bases not matched to a gene; V was cut back by 8 bases and J by 2 bases. Germline-derived CDR1 and CDR2 are LNHDA and SQIVND (reference sequence). The CDR3 nucleotides are TGTGCCAGTCTTCCGACAGGGCTCAACACTGAAGCTTTCTTT. This translates into CASLPTGLNTEAFF. Variable domain in full (rest from reference TRBV19 and TRBJ1-1): DGGITQSPKYLFRKEGQNVTLSCEQNLNHDAMYWYRQDPGQGLRLIYYSQIVNDFQKGDIAEGYSVSREKKESFPLTVTSAQKNPTAFYLCASLPTGLNTEAFFGQGTRLTVV.

This clonotype appeared a few times. This sequence joins TRBV19 and TRBJ1-5, with D maybe TRBD1 (5 bases). The germline V gene encodes CDR1 LNHDA and CDR2 SQIVND (reference sequence). This CDR3 has 14 residues. V lost 4 bases to trimming and J lost 7 bases, with 14 bases between them. In DNA, the CDR3 is TGTGCCAGTAGTACCTTGCGAGGGGTACAGCCCCAGCATTTT. Translation gives CASSTLRGVQPQHF.

The chain couples TRBV7-9 to TRBJ1-3, with D possibly being TRBD1 (5 bases). This CDR3 is 17 amino acids long. Germline V gene sequence: CDR1 SEHNR, CDR2 FQNEAQ (reference sequence). V lost 7 bases and J 0 bases, leaving 19 bases between the germline ends. For the CDR3, the DNA is TGTGCCAGCACTACCGGGACTAGCGGGTTCTCTGGAAACACCATATATTTT. Translated, it gives CASTTGTSGFSGNTIYF. Together with reference TRBV7-9 and TRBJ1-3, the CDR3 gives the full variable domain: DTGVSQNPRHKITKRGQNVTFRCDPISEHNRLYWYRQTLGQGPEFLTYFQNEAQLEKSRLLSDRFSAERPKGSFSTLEIQRTEQGDSAMYLCASTTGTSGFSGNTIYFGEGSWLTVV.

V is TRBV20-1 and J is TRBJ1-3; tentatively, D is TRBD1 (5 bases). The germline V and J ends were trimmed by 6 bases and 1 base, with 10 bases remaining between them. The CDR3 loop spans 13 amino acids. The germline CDR1 and CDR2 sequences are DFQATT and SNEGSKA (reference sequence). CDR3 region: CSAGGTSGNTIYF. The CDR3 DNA sequence: TGCAGTGCGGGGGGGACTTCTGGAAACACCATATATTTT.

The CDR3 DNA is TGCAGTGCTATTCTGGGACAGGGCCCCAACTATGGCTACACCTTC. The encoded protein is CSAILGQGPNYGYTF. The genes are TRBV20-1 and TRBJ1-2; 9 nucleotides align to TRBD1. Germline V gene lookup returns CDR1 DFQATT and CDR2 SNEGSKA (reference sequence). V was pared by 4 bases and J by 2 bases, with 8 bases of the junction left unmatched. CDR3 length equals 15 residues.

This clonotype has just a few counts. The rearrangement joins TRBV30 to TRBJ2-7; D not resolved. The length of the CDR3 is 11 residues. Germline loops: CDR1 GTSNPN, CDR2 SVGIG (reference sequence). The germline V and J ends were trimmed by 2 bases and 3 bases, with 5 bases remaining between them. For the CDR3, the DNA is TGTGCCTGGAGTAAAGGCTACGAGCAGTACTTC. Translating gives CAWSKGYEQYF.

In the case of this clonotype: This may be a read error, as it is one base from a much larger clone. The chain uses TRBV20-1 and TRBJ1-1; a weak D match, TRBD1 (5 bases). CDR3 size: 14 residues. The germline gives CDR1 DFQATT, CDR2 SNEGSKA (reference sequence). The chain's CDR3 is CSATRTLMNTEALF. The CDR3 coding sequence is TGCAGTGCTACACGGACACTAATGAACACTGAAGCTCTCTTT.

The rearrangement uses TRBV7-8 and TRBJ1-1; possible D gene TRBD1, 6 bases. V lost 5 bases, J lost 4 bases, and 17 bases lay in between. CDR1 and CDR2 (germline): SGHVS, FQNEAQ. There are 15 residues in the CDR3. Here the CDR3 DNA reads TGTGCCAGCAGCGCCACGGAGGGGGTCCGCACTGAAGCTTTCTTT. Its protein product is CASSATEGVRTEAFF.

This clonotype appeared many times. The chain joins TRBV7-2 to TRBJ2-5; D is perhaps TRBD1 (5 bases). This CDR3 is built from 14 residues. Germline CDR1 reads SGHTA; CDR2 reads FQGNSA. V lost 2 bases and J 7 bases, leaving 14 bases between the germline ends. The DNA of the CDR3 is TGTGCCAGCAGCTTATCATCTACCCAGGGGACCCAGTACTTC. This encodes CASSLSSTQGTQYF.

This clonotype was observed a handful of times. The rearrangement uses TRBV5-1 and TRBJ2-7; D might be TRBD1 or TRBD2, each matching 5 bases. The CDR3 loop spans 15 amino acids. Trimming took 0 bases from V and 7 from J, leaving 17 bases between them. Germline CDR1 SGHRS, CDR2 YFSETQ. CDR3 loop: CASSLEGTLREEQYF. For the CDR3, the DNA is TGCGCCAGCAGCTTGGAAGGGACCCTCAGGGAGGAGCAGTACTTC.

The CDR3 here is CASSGSHTSGLNNEQFF. CDR3 nucleotide sequence: TGTGCCAGCAGCGGTTCCCATACTAGCGGGTTGAACAATGAGCAGTTCTTC. The chain employs TRBV9 and TRBJ2-1, with TRBD2 identical over 9 bases. The CDR3 has 17 residues. J gave up 5 bases and V 3 bases, and 12 bases lay outside the gene matches. The germline CDR1 and CDR2 sequences are SGDLS and YYNGEE.

This clonotype was seen a handful of times. The V and J genes are TRBV20-1 and TRBJ1-5; TRBD1 matches at 7 bases. The CDR3 runs to 18 residues. After removal of 6 bases from V and 0 bases from J, the junction contained 17 bases not matched to a gene. From germline, CDR1 is DFQATT and CDR2 SNEGSKA (reference sequence). Here the CDR3 DNA reads TGCAGTGCCAATAACCAGGACAGGATAAGTTATAGCAATCAGCCCCAGCATTTT. This codes for CSANNQDRISYSNQPQHF.

At least ten counts were recorded for this clonotype. This chain uses TRBV29-1 with TRBJ1-1; weak D call: TRBD1 (6 bases). This CDR3 comprises 16 residues. Trimming took 6 bases from V and 0 from J, leaving 20 bases between them. Germline V CDR1 and CDR2: SQVTM, ANQGSEA. CDR3 sequence (DNA): TGCAGCGTCCTGGACAGCTATAGTCACTTGAACACTGAAGCTTTCTTT. Protein sequence: CSVLDSYSHLNTEAFF.

This chain connects TRBV19 to TRBJ2-3, with 10 bases aligning to TRBD1. Unmatched junction bases numbered 10, after V lost 4 bases and J lost 6 bases. This CDR3 has 16 amino acids. Germline lookup yields CDR1 LNHDA and CDR2 SQIVND (reference sequence). The DNA for the CDR3 is TGTGCCAGTAGTACACCGGGACAGGGGATCACCGATACGCAGTATTTT. Protein product: CASSTPGQGITDTQYF.

This chain uses TRBV5-1 with TRBJ2-2; TRBD1 aligns across 11 bases. Germline loops: CDR1 SGHRS, CDR2 YFSETQ. The ends lost 3 bases at V and 6 bases at J; junction bases unmatched: 4. This CDR3 spans 15 amino acids. CDR3 loop: CASSSGQGAPGELFF. The CDR3 DNA sequence: TGCGCCAGCAGCTCTGGACAGGGGGCACCCGGGGAGCTGTTTTTT.

The genes are TRBV25-1 and TRBJ2-1; perhaps TRBD2 as D (5 bases). CDR1 MGHDK and CDR2 SYGVNS come from the germline V gene. The germline V and J ends were trimmed by 6 bases and 5 bases, with 17 bases remaining between them. The CDR3 has 15 residues. Here the CDR3 DNA reads TGTGCCAGCAGCTTAGCGCCCAGCGCTGACAATGAGCAGTTCTTC. Protein sequence: CASSLAPSADNEQFF. Based on the CDR3 plus reference TRBV25-1 and TRBJ2-1, the full variable domain is EADIYQTPRYLVIGTGKKITLECSQTMGHDKMYWYQQDPGMELHLIHYSYGVNSTEKGDLSSESTVSRIRTEHFPLTLESARPSHTSQYLCASSLAPSADNEQFFGPGTRLTVL.

The J gene is TRBJ2-7, the V gene TRBV25-1, with 10 bases that match TRBD1. The CDR3 runs to 11 residues. Germline V gives CDR1 MGHDK, CDR2 SYGVNS. CDR3 residues: CARGQGHEQYF. CDR3 DNA sequence: TGTGCTAGGGGACAGGGGCACGAGCAGTACTTC.

This clonotype occurred a few times. At one boundary the junction diverges from the germline segment, which might be a read error. The V gene is TRBV10-3, the J gene TRBJ2-7; TRBD2 aligns across 12 bases. Germline CDR1 ENHRY, CDR2 SYGVKD. The length of the CDR3 is 17 residues. The CDR3 loop is CASSGASGGALIHEQYF. CDR3 nucleotide sequence: TGTGCCAGCAGTGGGGCTAGCGGGGGGGCCTTGATCCACGAGCAGTACTTC.

The genes are TRBV29-1 and TRBJ2-3; TRBD1 might be the D (6 bases). This CDR3 region has 14 residues. Trimming pared 3 bases from V and 4 bases from J, leaving 14 bases between. Germline V gene lookup returns CDR1 SQVTM and CDR2 ANQGSEA. CDR3 nucleotide sequence: TGCAGCGTTGATAAATACAGGGTCGCAGATACGCAGTATTTT. Encoded protein: CSVDKYRVADTQYF.

This clonotype was detected ten times or more. The rearrangement joins TRBV10-3 to TRBJ2-7; 8 nucleotides line up with TRBD2. Trimming at V came to 11 bases and at J to 6 bases, leaving 12 bases not matched to a gene. CDR1 and CDR2 from the germline V gene are ENHRY and SYGVKD. The CDR3 has 13 amino acids. The CDR3 DNA is TGTGCCTCACGGACTAGCTCCTATCCCGAGCAGTACTTC. As protein: CASRTSSYPEQYF.

The rearrangement joins TRBV2 to TRBJ1-5; TRBD1 is a possible D gene (5 bases). Germline values: CDR1 SNHLY, CDR2 FYNNEI. The CDR3 covers 14 residues. V was clipped by 8 bases and J by 0 bases, with 11 bases between them. The DNA of the CDR3 is TGTGCCAGCGGGGCAGATTATAGCAATCAGCCCCAGCATTTT. It specifies CASGADYSNQPQHF. Full variable domain (remainder filled in from reference TRBV2 and TRBJ1-5): EPEVTQTPSHQVTQMGQEVILRCVPISNHLYFYWYRQILGQKVEFLVSFYNNEISEKSEIFDDQFSVERPDGSNFTLKIRSTKLEDSAMYFCASGADYSNQPQHFGDGTRLSIL.

This clonotype was detected only a few times. The genes are TRBV14 and TRBJ2-3, with 10 positions matching TRBD2. Germline values: CDR1 SGHDN, CDR2 FVKESK. The CDR3 is 15 amino acids. Losses at the gene ends were 1 base for V and 9 bases for J; bases not matched to a gene: 7. The CDR3: CASSQVSSGRTTQYF. The CDR3 DNA follows: TGTGCCAGCAGCCAAGTGAGTAGCGGGAGGACCACGCAGTATTTT.

Note on this clonotype: A read error may account for a junction end that differs from germline. This sequence joins TRBV10-3 and TRBJ2-7; D possibly corresponds to TRBD1 (5 bases). The CDR3 is 16 amino acids. Germline loops: CDR1 ENHRY, CDR2 SYGVKD. DNA of the CDR3: TGTGCCAGCAGTTACTCTTTCGACAGCCGCCCCCACGAGCAGTACTTC. Its translation is CASSYSFDSRPHEQYF.

Many counts were recorded for this clonotype. The V and J genes are TRBV10-3 and TRBJ1-2; D unresolved. The CDR3 runs to 12 residues. V gave up 6 bases and J gave up 3 bases, with 8 bases separating them. The V gene's germline CDR1 is ENHRY and CDR2 SYGVKD. CDR3 DNA: TGTGCCATCAGAAAGGGAGACTATGGCTACACCTTC. This encodes CAIRKGDYGYTF.

This clonotype was picked up a small number of times. The gene calls are TRBV4-2 and TRBJ2-7, with TRBD1 matching 8 bases. Germline V lookup: CDR1 LGHNA, CDR2 YNFKEQ. The CDR3 is 15 residues long. With V trimmed by 4 bases and J by 7 bases, 12 bases remained unmatched. As DNA, the CDR3 is TGTGCCAGCAGCCGATTTGGGCAGGGGGCTGGGGAGCAGTACTTC. Protein product: CASSRFGQGAGEQYF.